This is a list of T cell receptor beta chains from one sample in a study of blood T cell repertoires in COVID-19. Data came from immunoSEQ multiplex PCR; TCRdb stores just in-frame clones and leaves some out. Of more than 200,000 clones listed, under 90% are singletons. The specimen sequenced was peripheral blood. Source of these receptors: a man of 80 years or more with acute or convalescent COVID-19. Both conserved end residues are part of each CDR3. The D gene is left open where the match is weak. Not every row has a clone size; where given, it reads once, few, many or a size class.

TGTGCCAGTAGTAAACAGGGGGCGAGTCCCTCAGATCAGCCCCAGCATTTT CASSKQGASPSDQPQHF TRBV19 - TRBD1 TRBJ1-5
TGTGCCAGCAGGCCGACATGGGGAGATGAAAAACTGTTTTTT CASRPTWGDEKLFF TRBV6-5 once - TRBJ1-4
TGTGCCAGCTCACCGCGCGGAGCAGCCCGGTCGCCTAACTATGGCTACACCTTC CASSPRGAARSPNYGYTF TRBV18 few - TRBJ1-2
TGTGCCAGCAGCACCCGGACTTCCCTCGGTAGAACTGAAGCTTTCTTT CASSTRTSLGRTEAFF TRBV3-1/TRBV3-2 - - TRBJ1-1
TGTGCCAGCAGTATAGATTTTTTGACTAGCGGGAGAAAAGATACGCAGTATTTT CASSIDFLTSGRKDTQYF TRBV27 - TRBD2 TRBJ2-3
TGTGCCAGCAGCCGTACTAGCGGGCCCCAAGAGACCCAGTACTTC CASSRTSGPQETQYF TRBV4-2 - TRBD2 TRBJ2-5
TGTGCCAGCAGCGGCAGGGGGCTAGAGACCCAGTACTTC CASSGRGLETQYF TRBV7-6 - TRBD1 TRBJ2-5
TGTGCCAGCAGCGTACAGGGACAGCTCCAAGAGACCCAGTACTTC CASSVQGQLQETQYF TRBV7-9 - TRBD1 TRBJ2-5
TGTGCCAGCAGCGGGGGGACTAGCACTCCCCAAGAGACCCAGTACTTC CASSGGTSTPQETQYF TRBV28 - TRBD2 TRBJ2-5
TGTGCCAGCACGCTGGGGCGCCAGGCTAATTCACCCCTCCACTTT CASTLGRQANSPLHF TRBV11-2 once - TRBJ1-6
TGTGCCAGCAGCTACGCGGGAGGACACGAGCAGTACTTC CASSYAGGHEQYF TRBV7-2 many TRBD2 TRBJ2-7
TGTGCCAGCAGTAGTGGGACAGGGGATGGCATTCAGTACTTC CASSSGTGDGIQYF TRBV6-5 - TRBD1 TRBJ2-4
TGTGCCAGCAGCCCCATGGTCGGAAGGGGGAACAATGAGCAGTTCTTC CASSPMVGRGNNEQFF TRBV11-3 - - TRBJ2-1
TGCGCCAGCAGCTTGAATCTAGCGGGGCCGTACAATGAGCAGTTCTTC CASSLNLAGPYNEQFF TRBV5-1 - TRBD2 TRBJ2-1
TGTGCCAGCAGCTCCTTAGACAGGGGGAGGCCCGGGGAGCTGTTTTTT CASSSLDRGRPGELFF TRBV7-3 - TRBD1 TRBJ2-2
TGTGCCAGCAGTCCGACAGGGTACGGCTACACCTTC CASSPTGYGYTF TRBV6-6 few TRBD1 TRBJ1-2
TGTGCCTGGAGAGAACAGCAGGGCAAGGAAGCTTTCTTT CAWREQQGKEAFF TRBV30 - - TRBJ1-1
TGTGCCACCAGTGACCCGGGACAGGGGCCCCAAGAGACCCAGTACTTC CATSDPGQGPQETQYF TRBV24-1 - TRBD1 TRBJ2-5
TGTGCCAGCTCACCGGGGCTAGGAGGGGCGAACACCGGGGAGCTGTTTTTT CASSPGLGGANTGELFF TRBV18 - - TRBJ2-2
TGTGCCAGCAGTTCACAGGGCTCTGGGGCCAACGTCCTGACTTTC CASSSQGSGANVLTF TRBV6-2/TRBV6-3 - - TRBJ2-6
TGTGCCAGCAGTTTCTCAGGGATGGAGACCCAGTACTTC CASSFSGMETQYF TRBV12-3/TRBV12-4 - - TRBJ2-5
TGTGCCAGCAGCGAAAGCGGGTCTTCCTACAATGAGCAGTTCTTC CASSESGSSYNEQFF TRBV9 - - TRBJ2-1
TGTGCCAGTAGTGTCTCCAGGATCTATGGCTACACCTTC CASSVSRIYGYTF TRBV19 - - TRBJ1-2
TGTGCCAGCTCTGGGACATCAGATAATTCACCCCTCCACTTT CASSGTSDNSPLHF TRBV18 - - TRBJ1-6
TGCGCCAGCAGCTGGGGAGGGGTCACAGATACGCAGTATTTT CASSWGGVTDTQYF TRBV5-1 - TRBD2 TRBJ2-3
TGTGCCAGCAGACCCCGGACAGGGGCAGGGGAGACCCAGTACTTC CASRPRTGAGETQYF TRBV7-2 - TRBD1 TRBJ2-5
TGTGCCAGCTCACTACCCCCGTTCGATACGCAGTATTTT CASSLPPFDTQYF TRBV18 - - TRBJ2-3
TGTGCCAGCAGCCCAATAGCGGGAGTACGCACCGGGGAGCTGTTTTTT CASSPIAGVRTGELFF TRBV5-4 - TRBD2 TRBJ2-2
TGTGCCAGCAGCCTCGGGACAGGGGAGACTTCACCCCTCCACTTT CASSLGTGETSPLHF TRBV7-9 - TRBD1 TRBJ1-6
TGCAGTGCTAGTCTACAGAAGTCAACTAATGAAAAACTGTTTTTT CSASLQKSTNEKLFF TRBV20-1 - - TRBJ1-4
TGTGCCAGCAGCTTGGGGCCAGGTCAGAATTCACCCCTCCACTTT CASSLGPGQNSPLHF TRBV5-5 once - TRBJ1-6
TGTGCCACCAGTGATTTTGGGACAGGGGGGACCCAGTACTTC CATSDFGTGGTQYF TRBV24-1 few TRBD1 TRBJ2-5
TGTGCCAGTAGTCCAACGACTAGTAGCACAGATACGCAGTATTTT CASSPTTSSTDTQYF TRBV19 - - TRBJ2-3
TGCGCCAGCAGCCCCACAGACACGATTCAAGAGACCCAGTACTTC CASSPTDTIQETQYF TRBV5-1 - - TRBJ2-5
TGTGCCAGCACGGAGGGAATCGCCGGGTCACCCCTCCACTTT CASTEGIAGSPLHF TRBV6-5 - - TRBJ1-6
TGTGCCAGCAGCGTAGCCGGCGGCCTAGGAGATACGCAGTATTTT CASSVAGGLGDTQYF TRBV9 - - TRBJ2-3
TGTGCCAGCAGTCCTCTGGGACAGGAGAATTCACCCCTCCACTTT CASSPLGQENSPLHF TRBV28 - TRBD1 TRBJ1-6
TGTGCCAGCAGCGAACCACCGGGACTAGCGGTCAATGAGCAGTTCTTC CASSEPPGLAVNEQFF TRBV7-9 - TRBD2 TRBJ2-1
TGTGCCAGCAGTTACATCCACGAGCAGTACTTC CASSYIHEQYF TRBV28 - - TRBJ2-7
TGTGCCAGCAGCCCCATAGAGTCGGGACTAGAGGATAAAAAGCAGTTCTTC CASSPIESGLEDKKQFF TRBV7-8 once TRBD2 TRBJ2-1
TGTGCCAGCAGCCAAGTTGGAGGGCAGCCCCAGCATTTT CASSQVGGQPQHF TRBV3-1/TRBV3-2 - - TRBJ1-5
TGCGCCAGCAGCCCGCGGGCCGGGACAGGGACTCAAGAGACCCAGTACTTC CASSPRAGTGTQETQYF TRBV5-1 once TRBD1 TRBJ2-5
TGTGCCAGCAGTTCCGGTACCGCACTAACCTACAATGAGCAGTTCTTC CASSSGTALTYNEQFF TRBV28 - - TRBJ2-1
TGTGCCAGCAGCGCGGGACAGGGAACTTACAATGAGCAGTTCTTC CASSAGQGTYNEQFF TRBV9 - TRBD1 TRBJ2-1
TGTGCCAGCAGCCCGCAGGGGCAAATGAACACTGAAGCTTTCTTT CASSPQGQMNTEAFF TRBV7-2 - - TRBJ1-1
TGTGCCAGCAGCTCCGGAATTGGAGGGACCGGGGAGCTGTTTTTT CASSSGIGGTGELFF TRBV7-9 - - TRBJ2-2
TGTGCCAGTAATAATTTCGGGACAGGACACCAAGACACCGGGGAGCTGTTTTTT CASNNFGTGHQDTGELFF TRBV19 - TRBD1 TRBJ2-2
TGTGCCACCAGTTTCGGGACAAACTATGGCTACACCTTC CATSFGTNYGYTF TRBV24-1 - - TRBJ1-2
TGTGCCAGTAGTATAGCCGGGAGCTCCTACGAGCAGTACTTC CASSIAGSSYEQYF TRBV19 - - TRBJ2-7